This section outlines one T cell receptor (beta chain) sequence together with its context. The target antigen is unknown. This sample was taken from a study of T-cell memory formation after mild COVID-19. For the study at large: Largely, the TCR clusters proved donor specific. General study findings and limits: Second-wave clones with a day 37 peak had unconfirmed SARS-CoV-2 specificity. Within pre-infection memory, some responding clones were found, suggesting cross-reactive memory joined.

V was pared by 3 bases and J by 8 bases, with 10 bases between. The germline gives CDR1 MNHEY, CDR2 SMNVEV (reference sequence). The CDR3 has 12 residues. TCRdb re-called the 5' RACE reads through MiXCR, storing one row per CDR3 protein. The sample yields fewer than 500,000 distinct CDR3 sequences, about 23% seen once. This receptor was identified in an adult woman who had mild COVID-19 (a few samples of this study predate the infection). Cell type and time point are not known. The source material was PBMCs or a T cell subset sorted from them (not recorded which). This chain links TRBV27 with TRBJ1-1; weak D call: TRBD1 (5 bases). The CDR3 DNA reads TGTGCCAGCAGTTTCCAGGGTGACGAAGCTTTCTTT. It yields the protein CASSFQGDEAFF.